This T cell receptor beta chain was observed in a study of OX40 agonist ivuxolimab in advanced cancers. V lost 6 bases to trimming and J lost 6 bases, with 11 bases between them. The germline V gene encodes CDR1 KGHSH and CDR2 LQKENI. The CDR3 spans 13 residues. Profiling relied on immunoSEQ multiplex PCR, and the TCRdb table lists in-frame clones only, not all of them. Found here are tens of thousands of clones, roughly 85% of them singletons; the top ten hold around 2%. The input for sequencing was CD4+ or CD8+ T cells sorted from blood, taken in a trial of the OX40 agonist ivuxolimab. This receptor was identified in an adult with an advanced solid tumor such as melanoma, head and neck, liver or kidney cancer. V gene TRBV18 combines with J gene TRBJ2-2; no clear D. Written as DNA, the CDR3 is TGTGCCAGCTCGTTGGGTTTTCCCGGGGAGCTGTTTTTT. This translates into CASSLGFPGELFF.